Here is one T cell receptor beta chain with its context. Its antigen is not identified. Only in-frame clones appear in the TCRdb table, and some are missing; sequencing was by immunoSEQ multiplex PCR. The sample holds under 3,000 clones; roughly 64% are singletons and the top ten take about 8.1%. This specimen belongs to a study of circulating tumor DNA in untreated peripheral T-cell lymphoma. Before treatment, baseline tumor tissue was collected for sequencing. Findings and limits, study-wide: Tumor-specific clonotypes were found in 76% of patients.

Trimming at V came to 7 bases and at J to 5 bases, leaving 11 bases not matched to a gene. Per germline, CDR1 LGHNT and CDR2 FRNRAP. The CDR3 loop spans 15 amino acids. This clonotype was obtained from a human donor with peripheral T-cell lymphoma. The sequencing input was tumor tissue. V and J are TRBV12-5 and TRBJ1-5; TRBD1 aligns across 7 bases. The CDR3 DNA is TGTGCTAGTGCCAGATCGACAGGGAGGGATCAGCCCCAGCATTTT. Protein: CASARSTGRDQPQHF.